This paragraph reports one T cell receptor (beta chain). Its antigen is still unknown. The table came from immunoSEQ multiplex PCR; TCRdb's copy has only in-frame clones and leaves some out. Found here are tens of thousands of clones, about 95% of them singletons; the top ten hold about 0.03%. Trimming took 0 bases from V and 1 from J, leaving 10 bases between them. Germline V gene data show CDR1 as SNHLY and CDR2 as FYNNEI. This CDR3 comprises 16 residues. The sample belongs to a study of human thymus T cells. Study outcomes and limitations: Thymic as well as blood repertoires seemed to favor certain V and J genes unevenly.

Corrective cardiac surgery supplied the resected thymus tissue. The material sequenced was thymus tissue. The TCR was taken from a girl under three years old with a congenital heart defect but otherwise immunologically healthy. J is TRBJ1-5 and V is TRBV2; D is unclear. CDR3 nucleotides: TGTGCCAGCAGTGAAGCGGGTCCCGGGAGCAATCAGCCCCAGCATTTT. The encoded protein is CASSEAGPGSNQPQHF. The full variable domain, with the rest looked up from reference TRBV2 and TRBJ1-5, is EPEVTQTPSHQVTQMGQEVILRCVPISNHLYFYWYRQILGQKVEFLVSFYNNEISEKSEIFDDQFSVERPDGSNFTLKIRSTKLEDSAMYFCASSEAGPGSNQPQHFGDGTRLSIL.